The clone carrying this TCR beta chain was detected once. Its target is not known. TCRdb keeps only in-frame clones here, not all; method: immunoSEQ multiplex PCR. The sample consists of several thousand clones, around 81% of them appearing once. This entry belongs to a study of immune cell composition in non-small cell lung cancer. The CDR3 is made up of 17 amino acids. V lost 4 bases to trimming and J lost 3 bases; unmatched junction nucleotides: 6. The germline V gene has CDR1 LNHNV and CDR2 YYDKDF (reference sequence). Regarding the study as a whole: Lung squamous cell carcinoma tumours had significantly higher top 10 clone scores and productive clonality than lung adenocarcinoma. Squamous carcinomas (approximately 80%) more often had tumour-associated clones >0.5% than adenocarcinomas (roughly 33%). Shared sequences between tumour-reactive and dominant in vivo clones were not proven.

Sequencing was carried out using lung tumor tissue. The source of this sequence is a human donor with non-small cell lung cancer. The rearrangement uses TRBV15 and TRBJ2-1; TRBD2 matches 13 bases. CDR3 nucleotides: TGTGCCACCAGCAAGGGACTAGCGGGGCCCCGCTACAATGAGCAGTTCTTC. It translates to CATSKGLAGPRYNEQFF.